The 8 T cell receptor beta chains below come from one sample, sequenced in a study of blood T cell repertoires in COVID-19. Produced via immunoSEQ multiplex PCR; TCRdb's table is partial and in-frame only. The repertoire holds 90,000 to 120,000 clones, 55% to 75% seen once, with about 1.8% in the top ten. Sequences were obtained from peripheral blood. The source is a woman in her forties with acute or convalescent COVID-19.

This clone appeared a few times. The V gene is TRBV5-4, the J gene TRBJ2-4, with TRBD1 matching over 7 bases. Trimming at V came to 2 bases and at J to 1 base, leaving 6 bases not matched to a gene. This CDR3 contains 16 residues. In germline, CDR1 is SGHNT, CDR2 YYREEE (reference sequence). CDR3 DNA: TGTGCCAGCAGCTTACAGGGGAGTCGGGCCAAAAACATTCAGTACTTC. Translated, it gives CASSLQGSRAKNIQYF.

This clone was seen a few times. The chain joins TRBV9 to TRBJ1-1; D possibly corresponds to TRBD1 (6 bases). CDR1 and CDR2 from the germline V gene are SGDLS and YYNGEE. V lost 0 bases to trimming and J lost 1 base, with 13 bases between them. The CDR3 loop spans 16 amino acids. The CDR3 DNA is TGTGCCAGCAGCGTAGCTCACGGACAGAAGAACACTGAAGCTTTCTTT. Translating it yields CASSVAHGQKNTEAFF. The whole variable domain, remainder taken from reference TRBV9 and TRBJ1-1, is DSGVTQTPKHLITATGQRVTLRCSPRSGDLSVYWYQQSLDQGLQFLIQYYNGEERAKGNILERFSAQQFPDLHSELNLSSLELGDSALYFCASSVAHGQKNTEAFFGQGTRLTVV.

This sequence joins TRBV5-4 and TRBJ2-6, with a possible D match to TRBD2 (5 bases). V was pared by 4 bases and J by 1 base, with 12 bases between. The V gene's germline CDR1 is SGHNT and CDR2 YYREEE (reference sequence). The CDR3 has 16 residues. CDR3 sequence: CASSRDLFSGANVLTF. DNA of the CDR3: TGTGCCAGCAGCCGGGATCTCTTTTCTGGGGCCAACGTCCTGACTTTC.

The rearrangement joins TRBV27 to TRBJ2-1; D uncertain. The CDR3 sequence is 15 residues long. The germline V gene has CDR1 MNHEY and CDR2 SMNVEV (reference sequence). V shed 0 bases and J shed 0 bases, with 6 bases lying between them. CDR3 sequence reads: CASSLSTSSYNEQFF. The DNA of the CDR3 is TGTGCCAGCAGTTTATCCACGAGCTCCTACAATGAGCAGTTCTTC.

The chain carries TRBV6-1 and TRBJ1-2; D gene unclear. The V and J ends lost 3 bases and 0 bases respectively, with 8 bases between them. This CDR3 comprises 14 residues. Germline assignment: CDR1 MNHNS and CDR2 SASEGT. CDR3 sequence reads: CASSDMIANYGYTF. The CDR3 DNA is TGTGCCAGCAGTGACATGATAGCTAACTATGGCTACACCTTC.

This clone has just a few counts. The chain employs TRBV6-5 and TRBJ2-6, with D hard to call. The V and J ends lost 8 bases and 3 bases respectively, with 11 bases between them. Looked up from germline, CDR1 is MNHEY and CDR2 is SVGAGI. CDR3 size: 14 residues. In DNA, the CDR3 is TGTGCCAGCCGAGGTACTTATGGGGCCAACGTCCTGACTTTC. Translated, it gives CASRGTYGANVLTF.

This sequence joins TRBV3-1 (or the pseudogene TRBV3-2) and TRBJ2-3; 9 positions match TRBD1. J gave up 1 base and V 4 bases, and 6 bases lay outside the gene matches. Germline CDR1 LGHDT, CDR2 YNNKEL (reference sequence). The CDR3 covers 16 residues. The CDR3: CASSLGQGWGTDTQYF. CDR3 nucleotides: TGTGCCAGCAGCCTGGGACAGGGTTGGGGCACAGATACGCAGTATTTT.

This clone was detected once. DNA of the CDR3: TGTGCCATCAGTGAGTCCAGGGGCGCCCAGAACACTGAAGCTTTCTTT. This encodes CAISESRGAQNTEAFF. The chain has TRBV10-3 and TRBJ1-1; TRBD1 is a possible D gene (6 bases). The germline V and J ends were trimmed by 0 bases and 1 base, with 12 bases remaining between them. The length of the CDR3 is 16 residues. Germline CDR1 ENHRY, CDR2 SYGVKD.